The next 30 T cell receptor beta chains were all read from a single sample in a study of shared clonotypes between healthy human individuals. The protocol was immunoSEQ multiplex PCR, while the TCRdb copy is restricted to in-frame clones and leaves out a portion. This sample has approximately 2.5 million clones, with just over 90% found just once. The sample consisted of naive CD4+ T cells sorted from blood. Specified subset: CD45RA+ positively selected. These receptors came from a man aged 18 to 35 in good health.

The chain uses TRBV5-1 and TRBJ2-2; TRBD1 might be the D (5 bases). Trimming shortened V by 2 bases and J by 8 bases, and 16 bases separated the two germline ends. The CDR3 has 15 residues. Per germline, CDR1 SGHRS and CDR2 YFSETQ. CDR3 in DNA: TGCGCCAGCAGCTTAATGACTCAGGGTGTTGGGGAGCTGTTTTTT. It translates to CASSLMTQGVGELFF.

Of note for this clone: Other DNA variants within this sample encode the same CDR3. The rearrangement joins TRBV28 to TRBJ1-3; D is unclear. The CDR3 covers 12 residues. Trimming shortened V by 2 bases and J by 4 bases, and 3 bases separated the two germline ends. Germline V gene sequence: CDR1 MDHEN, CDR2 SYDVKM. CDR3: CASSLAGNTIYF. The CDR3 DNA is TGTGCCAGCAGTTTAGCGGGAAACACCATATATTTT.

The J gene is TRBJ2-7, the V gene TRBV7-9; the match to TRBD2 covers 8 bases. The germline V gene encodes CDR1 SEHNR and CDR2 FQNEAQ (reference sequence). The CDR3 has 14 amino acids. V shed 6 bases and J 3 bases; nucleotides not matched to a gene: 7. The CDR3 DNA reads TGTGCCAGCAGAGGTATAGCGGGGCACTACGAGCAGTACTTC. Protein: CASRGIAGHYEQYF.

The chain joins TRBV27 to TRBJ1-2; D uncertain. The CDR3 is 14 residues long. V dropped 5 bases and J dropped 10 bases, with 20 bases sitting between them. Per germline, CDR1 MNHEY and CDR2 SMNVEV (reference sequence). This CDR3 is CASSPSYSQRTYTF. In nucleotides, the CDR3 is TGTGCCAGCAGTCCCAGCTATTCCCAACGGACCTACACCTTC.

The chain employs TRBV10-3 and TRBJ2-1, with D possibly TRBD2 on 6 matching bases. CDR1 and CDR2 (germline): ENHRY, SYGVKD. The CDR3 is made up of 14 amino acids. The V gene lost 3 bases and the J gene lost 10 bases, with 16 bases spanning the gap. CDR3 protein: CAISDGPGTQEQFF. The CDR3 nucleotides are TGTGCCATCAGTGATGGGCCTGGGACTCAGGAGCAGTTCTTC.

The V call is TRBV27, the J call TRBJ2-3; D not resolved. CDR3 size: 13 residues. Germline assignment: CDR1 MNHEY and CDR2 SMNVEV (reference sequence). Trimming took off 6 bases at V and 5 bases at J, with 12 bases between the two ends. The CDR3 nucleotides are TGTGCCAGCAGCTTGGGTAGGTTAGATACGCAGTATTTT. Translation: CASSLGRLDTQYF.

This clone is a singleton in its sample. The chain joins TRBV30 to TRBJ2-5; 8 positions match TRBD1. This CDR3 is 12 amino acids long. With 5 bases clipped from V and 5 bases from J, the junction kept 4 bases outside the gene matches. From germline, CDR1 is GTSNPN and CDR2 SVGIG (reference sequence). The CDR3 nucleotides are TGTGCCTGGCGGACAGGGAAGGAGACCCAGTACTTC. Protein product: CAWRTGKETQYF.

This clone has a single count. This chain joins TRBV20-1 and TRBJ1-6; no reliable D call. The CDR3 length is 10 residues. V gave up 5 bases and J gave up 15 bases, with 11 bases separating them. Looked up from germline, CDR1 is DFQATT and CDR2 is SNEGSKA (reference sequence). The CDR3 loop is CSAHSGRLHF. The DNA for the CDR3 is TGCAGTGCTCACTCGGGTCGCCTCCACTTT.

This chain links TRBV2 with TRBJ2-4; D remains ambiguous. CDR1 and CDR2 (germline): SNHLY, FYNNEI. This CDR3 region has 16 residues. The ends were cut back, 1 base at V and 0 bases at J, with 10 bases in the middle. This CDR3 is CASSEGQVGAKNIQYF. The CDR3 nucleotides read TGTGCCAGCAGTGAAGGGCAGGTGGGAGCCAAAAACATTCAGTACTTC.

V gene TRBV5-8 combines with J gene TRBJ1-5; 7 bases agree with TRBD1. Trimming at V came to 3 bases and at J to 5 bases, leaving 5 bases not matched to a gene. Germline values: CDR1 SGHTS, CDR2 YDEGEE. The CDR3 is 14 amino acids. As DNA, the CDR3 is TGTGCCAGCAGCTCAACAGGGGAGGATCAGCCCCAGCATTTT. This encodes CASSSTGEDQPQHF.

Points on this clone: This same CDR3 is encoded by further DNA sequences in the sample. CDR3 DNA sequence: TGTGCCAGCAGTTTGGGGAGGCGGGGTGGCAATCAGCCCCAGCATTTT. Amino acid sequence: CASSLGRRGGNQPQHF. The chain carries TRBV28 and TRBJ1-5, with unresolved D. The CDR3 runs 16 residues. The V gene lost 3 bases and the J gene lost 2 bases, with 14 bases spanning the gap. CDR1 MDHEN and CDR2 SYDVKM come from the germline V gene.

A single count supports this clone. This sequence joins TRBV28 and TRBJ1-6; a weak D match, TRBD1 (5 bases). CDR3 size: 16 residues. Trimming cost V 8 bases and J 0 bases, with 14 bases left between them. The germline V gene has CDR1 MDHEN and CDR2 SYDVKM. The CDR3 nucleotides read TGTGCCAGCGGGGTCCCAGGGAGCTCCTATAATTCACCCCTCCACTTT. The encoded protein is CASGVPGSSYNSPLHF.

The chain carries TRBV5-1 and TRBJ2-7; perhaps TRBD1 as D (6 bases). The CDR3 spans 16 residues. The germline V gene has CDR1 SGHRS and CDR2 YFSETQ. Trimming removed 2 bases at V and 6 bases at J, with 21 bases between. The CDR3 loop is CASSFGTQGILREQYF. The CDR3 DNA reads TGCGCCAGCAGCTTTGGCACGCAGGGGATCTTACGCGAGCAGTACTTC.

The V call is TRBV29-1, the J call TRBJ2-2; TRBD1 matches at 7 bases. The germline V gene has CDR1 SQVTM and CDR2 ANQGSEA. The CDR3 is 15 residues long. Trimming at V came to 6 bases and at J to 6 bases, leaving 13 bases not matched to a gene. The CDR3 region has the DNA TGCAGCGTAGGCAAAGGGCAGGGGGTTCCCGGGGAGCTGTTTTTT. Translating gives CSVGKGQGVPGELFF.

Notes on this clone: The same CDR3 also results from other DNA sequences found in this sample. The gene calls are TRBV6-6 and TRBJ1-5, with 7 bases fitting TRBD1. Per the germline V gene, CDR1 is MNHNY and CDR2 is SVGAGI (reference sequence). The CDR3 covers 13 residues. V gave up 6 bases and J gave up 6 bases; unmatched junction bases: 5. The CDR3 sequence is CASSRQGGQPQHF. The DNA for the CDR3 is TGTGCCAGCAGCCGACAGGGAGGTCAGCCCCAGCATTTT.

On this clone: This sample also contains other DNA sequences that code for the same CDR3. This chain connects TRBV6-1 to TRBJ2-5; 11 bases are shared with TRBD2. The CDR3 extends over 14 amino acids. Unmatched junction bases numbered 3, after V lost 4 bases and J lost 5 bases. The germline gives CDR1 MNHNS, CDR2 SASEGT. CDR3 in DNA: TGTGCCAGCAGTGGTGGACTAGCGGGTGAGACCCAGTACTTC. This codes for CASSGGLAGETQYF.

Concerning this clone itself: Other DNA sequences in this sample translate to the same CDR3. This chain connects TRBV5-1 to TRBJ2-3; D remains unclear. The germline CDR1 and CDR2 sequences are SGHRS and YFSETQ. CDR3 length: 14 amino acids. Trimming took off 4 bases at V and 6 bases at J, with 15 bases between the two ends. CDR3 protein: CASSLGTPGDTQYF. The CDR3 DNA follows: TGCGCCAGCAGCCTGGGAACCCCGGGTGATACGCAGTATTTT.

About this clone: This CDR3 is also generated by other DNA sequences in the sample. The genes are TRBV2 and TRBJ1-5; TRBD1 is a possible D gene (5 bases). The V end was cut by 2 bases, the J end by 5 bases, with 7 bases between. The CDR3 contains 13 residues. Looked up from germline, CDR1 is SNHLY and CDR2 is FYNNEI. For the CDR3, the DNA is TGTGCCAGCAGTGAATTCAGGGATCAGCCCCAGCATTTT. This gives the protein CASSEFRDQPQHF.

This chain links TRBV19 with TRBJ1-1; maybe TRBD1 (6 bases). The V end lost 7 bases, the J end lost 10 bases, and 16 bases lay between the germline ends. From germline, CDR1 is LNHDA and CDR2 SQIVND (reference sequence). This CDR3 has 12 residues. CDR3 nucleotides: TGTGCCAGTACCCTGACAGGCCGTCGAGCTTTCTTT. This translates into CASTLTGRRAFF.

V gene TRBV5-6 combines with J gene TRBJ2-7; D gene ambiguous. This CDR3 region has 14 residues. In germline, CDR1 is SGHDT, CDR2 YYEEEE. The germline V and J ends were trimmed by 4 bases and 0 bases, with 11 bases remaining between them. Here the CDR3 DNA reads TGTGCCAGCAGCGCCGCCTTTGGCTCCTACGAGCAGTACTTC. As protein: CASSAAFGSYEQYF.

J is TRBJ2-1 and V is TRBV4-1; D is undetermined. The germline V and J ends were trimmed by 4 bases and 8 bases, with 21 bases remaining between them. The CDR3 loop spans 16 amino acids. Germline V gives CDR1 MGHRA, CDR2 YSYEKL. CDR3 DNA sequence: TGCGCCAGCAGCCCCCCCCGGAGAACAGAAACCGATGAGCAGTTCTTC. Translating it yields CASSPPRRTETDEQFF.

The chain links TRBV5-1 to TRBJ2-7, with a possible D match to TRBD1 (6 bases). Trimming cost V 1 base and J 2 bases, with 16 bases left between them. Per germline, CDR1 SGHRS and CDR2 YFSETQ. CDR3 length: 16 amino acids. CDR3 sequence reads: CASSLLIFQGTYEQYF. CDR3 in DNA: TGCGCCAGCAGCTTGTTGATCTTCCAGGGGACCTACGAGCAGTACTTC.

The V and J genes are TRBV11-2 and TRBJ1-1; D perhaps matches TRBD1 (5 bases). Germline V gives CDR1 SGHAT, CDR2 FQNNGV. The CDR3 totals 14 residues. Trimming left V 2 bases short and J 1 base short, with 8 bases between. CDR3 DNA: TGTGCCAGCAGCTTACTGGGGACGAACACTGAAGCTTTCTTT. Protein: CASSLLGTNTEAFF. Looking up the rest from reference TRBV11-2 and TRBJ1-1 gives the full variable domain: EAGVAQSPRYKIIEKRQSVAFWCNPISGHATLYWYQQILGQGPKLLIQFQNNGVVDDSQLPKDRFSAERLKGVDSTLKIQPAKLEDSAVYLCASSLLGTNTEAFFGQGTRLTVV.

The chain joins TRBV10-3 to TRBJ2-3, with D unclear. Germline CDR1 is ENHRY and CDR2 is SYGVKD. The CDR3 runs 14 residues. Trimming left V 8 bases short and J 2 bases short, with 14 bases between. CDR3 bases: TGTGCCATCTATGGCGGCGGCTTCACAGATACGCAGTATTTT. This codes for CAIYGGGFTDTQYF.

This rearrangement joins TRBV5-5 to TRBJ1-5, with 9 bases matching TRBD1. The germline CDR1 and CDR2 sequences are SGHKS and YYEKEE (reference sequence). The CDR3 spans 14 residues. V was clipped by 4 bases and J by 8 bases; unmatched bases: 7. Here the CDR3 reads CASSPGTGMEPQHF. CDR3 nucleotides: TGTGCCAGCAGCCCCGGGACAGGGATGGAGCCCCAGCATTTT. Complete variable domain (other parts from reference TRBV5-5 and TRBJ1-5): DAGVTQSPTHLIKTRGQQVTLRCSPISGHKSVSWYQQVLGQGPQFIFQYYEKEERGRGNFPDRFSARQFPNYSSELNVNALLLGDSALYLCASSPGTGMEPQHFGDGTRLSIL.

The chain couples TRBV5-8 to TRBJ1-1; 8 bases are a match to TRBD1. This CDR3 contains 16 residues. Trimming took 6 bases from V and 5 from J; bases not matched to a gene: 15. The germline V gene has CDR1 SGHTS and CDR2 YDEGEE. CDR3 nucleotide sequence: TGTGCCAGCACACCCGGACCAGGGGGCTTACGGACTGAAGCTTTCTTT. Translating gives CASTPGPGGLRTEAFF. Full variable domain (rest looked up from reference TRBV5-8 and TRBJ1-1): EAGVTQSPTHLIKTRGQQATLRCSPISGHTSVYWYQQALGLGLQFLLWYDEGEERNRGNFPPRFSGRQFPNYSSELNVNALELEDSALYLCASTPGPGGLRTEAFFGQGTRLTVV.

As DNA, the CDR3 is TGTGCCAGCTCGCAGACAGGGCAATTTGGGAATGAGCAGTTCTTC. It translates to CASSQTGQFGNEQFF. The chain has TRBV18 and TRBJ2-1, with 7 bases lining up with TRBD1. With 6 bases clipped from V and 7 bases from J, the junction kept 12 bases outside the gene matches. The CDR3 sequence is 15 residues long. Looked up from germline, CDR1 is KGHSH and CDR2 is LQKENI.

This rearrangement joins TRBV6-1 to TRBJ2-2, with a possible D match to TRBD1 (6 bases). The CDR3 is 16 residues long. Trimming removed 1 base from V and 5 bases from J, with 14 bases in between. Germline lookup yields CDR1 MNHNS and CDR2 SASEGT. Here the CDR3 reads CASSEVGAGVTGELFF. The CDR3 DNA reads as TGTGCCAGCAGTGAAGTTGGCGCAGGGGTTACCGGGGAGCTGTTTTTT.

The chain recombines TRBV7-6 with TRBJ2-7; 10 bases are shared with TRBD1. Germline V CDR1 and CDR2: SGHVS, FNYEAQ. Trimming at V came to 5 bases and at J to 3 bases, leaving 7 bases not matched to a gene. The CDR3 has 15 amino acids. The CDR3 coding sequence is TGTGCCAGCAGCACGGGGGACAGGGGAATCTACGAGCAGTACTTC. Amino acid sequence: CASSTGDRGIYEQYF.

About this clone itself: Other nucleotide sequences in the sample specify the same CDR3. The chain couples TRBV7-2 to TRBJ1-2; D may be TRBD1 (5 bases). Germline CDR1 and CDR2: SGHTA and FQGNSA. The CDR3 has 12 amino acids. V was trimmed by 1 base and J by 7 bases, leaving 7 bases between them. The CDR3 sequence is CASSLERGGYTF. The CDR3 coding sequence is TGTGCCAGCAGCTTAGAAAGGGGTGGCTACACCTTC. The full variable domain, with the rest looked up from reference TRBV7-2 and TRBJ1-2, is GAGVSQSPSNKVTEKGKDVELRCDPISGHTALYWYRQSLGQGLEFLIYFQGNSAPDKSGLPSDRFSAERTGGSVSTLTIQRTQQEDSAVYLCASSLERGGYTFGSGTRLTVV.